A selection of T cell receptor beta chains follows, all from one sample in a study of blood T cells in healthy people across ages. TCRdb reprocessed the 5' RACE reads via MiXCR and lists one record per CDR3 protein. The sample contains around 870,000 distinct CDR3 sequences, 29% of which appear only once. The sample comprised blood. These receptor sequences come from a woman of 80 years or more in good health. The CDR3 runs from the conserved cysteine through the conserved F or W. D genes are given only for firm matches.

d_call j_call v_call cdr3_length cdr3_aa
. TRBJ1-1 TRBV9 15 CASSAGGYPNTEAFF
. TRBJ2-1 TRBV5-1 17 CASSLEVLPSSYNEQFF
TRBD1 TRBJ1-4 TRBV29-1 14 CSVAWDRATQKLFF
. TRBJ1-6 TRBV5-8 13 CASRLVSGSPLHF
TRBD2 TRBJ2-7 TRBV6-1 16 CASSGLRAGASYEQYF
. TRBJ2-3 TRBV20-1 16 CSARDGRGFRPDTQYF
. TRBJ2-4 TRBV10-3 14 CAISAGTSHGEQYF
TRBD1 TRBJ2-5 TRBV6-1 14 CASRSAGGGETQYF
. TRBJ1-1 TRBV12-3/TRBV12-4 13 CASSPDLDTEAFF
. TRBJ2-6 TRBV6-2/TRBV6-3 15 CASSSGGYGANVLTF
TRBD1 TRBJ2-5 TRBV12-3/TRBV12-4 16 CASSQLDRGGQETQYF
. TRBJ2-3 TRBV5-1 15 CASSLGGGLTDTQYF
. TRBJ1-4 TRBV7-2 13 CASSLGGSEKRFF
TRBD1 TRBJ1-6 TRBV19 15 CASRRGTGGNSPLHF
. TRBJ2-3 TRBV6-5 14 CVSSFTRTTDTQYF
. TRBJ1-5 TRBV10-3 12 CAISGDPGPQHF
. TRBJ2-1 TRBV11-2 16 CASSGFRGRSYNEQFF
. TRBJ1-4 TRBV14 12 CASSPGTRELFF
TRBD1 TRBJ2-5 TRBV20-1 13 CSAYRQGWLTQYF
TRBD1 TRBJ2-1 TRBV25-1 16 CASRTTGTGTYNEQFF
TRBD1 TRBJ2-5 TRBV20-1 13 CSARGTGAETQYF
. TRBJ2-1 TRBV18 16 CASSRLTLSSYNEQFF